The 27 T cell receptor beta chains listed next were all sequenced from one sample in a study of blood T cell repertoires in COVID-19. Repertoires were generated with immunoSEQ multiplex PCR, while TCRdb's copy carries only in-frame clones and drops some. The sample has around 94,000 clones, approximately 86% seen once. Sequenced: peripheral blood. The receptors were sampled from a woman aged 50 to 60 with COVID-19, enrolled during active disease.

V and J are TRBV7-8 and TRBJ2-7; 8 positions agree with TRBD2. This CDR3 spans 15 amino acids. CDR1 and CDR2 from the germline V gene are SGHVS and FQNEAQ. The V and J ends lost 5 bases and 2 bases, in that order; junction bases with no gene match: 8. CDR3 amino acids: CASSGGSGATYEQYF. The CDR3 nucleotides read TGTGCCAGCAGCGGGGGTAGCGGGGCGACCTACGAGCAGTACTTC. Complete variable domain (other parts from reference TRBV7-8 and TRBJ2-7): GAGVSQSPRYKVAKRGQDVALRCDPISGHVSLFWYQQALGQGPEFLTYFQNEAQLDKSGLPSDRFFAERPEGSVSTLKIQRTQQEDSAVYLCASSGGSGATYEQYFGPGTRLTVT.

This clone was observed a handful of times. V gene TRBV6-5 combines with J gene TRBJ1-5, with 7 bases that match TRBD1. This CDR3 spans 14 amino acids. Germline V gives CDR1 MNHEY, CDR2 SVGAGI. The V gene end was trimmed by 4 bases and the J gene end by 4 bases; junction bases not matched to a gene: 4. CDR3 nucleotides: TGTGCCAGCAGTTCTGAGACAGGGAATCAGCCCCAGCATTTT. It codes for CASSSETGNQPQHF.

The chain has TRBV18 and TRBJ2-7; tentatively, D is TRBD1 (6 bases). CDR1 and CDR2 from the germline V gene are KGHSH and LQKENI. The CDR3 is 17 amino acids. V lost 0 bases and J lost 0, with 15 bases in between. CDR3 sequence reads: CASSPPSTGKSSYEQYF. CDR3 coding DNA: TGTGCCAGCTCACCACCCTCTACAGGGAAGAGCTCCTACGAGCAGTACTTC.

The V and J genes are TRBV12-3 or TRBV12-4 and TRBJ1-3, with D uncertain. With 11 bases removed from V and 1 base from J, the gap between germline ends came to 12 bases. This CDR3 is built from 13 residues. CDR3 in amino acids: CAVNRGSGNTIYF. The CDR3 nucleotides read TGTGCCGTTAACCGGGGATCTGGAAACACCATATATTTT.

The gene calls are TRBV6-6 and TRBJ2-1, with TRBD2 identical over 13 bases. With V trimmed by 5 bases and J by 8 bases, 6 bases remained unmatched. Germline values: CDR1 MNHNY, CDR2 SVGAGI (reference sequence). CDR3 length equals 15 residues. The CDR3 reads CASSVRLAGGHEQFF. The CDR3 DNA follows: TGTGCCAGCAGTGTTAGACTAGCGGGGGGTCATGAGCAGTTCTTC.

V is TRBV7-2 and J is TRBJ2-3; a weak D match, TRBD2 (7 bases). Per germline, CDR1 SGHTA and CDR2 FQGNSA. The ends were cut back, 5 bases at V and 6 bases at J, with 15 bases in the middle. The CDR3 totals 14 residues. The DNA of the CDR3 is TGTGCCAGCAGCCCTGGGGGGGCTGGGGATACGCAGTATTTT. It codes for CASSPGGAGDTQYF.

The rearrangement links TRBV5-4 to TRBJ1-1; TRBD1 matches 7 bases. After removal of 3 bases from V and 1 base from J, the junction contained 6 bases not matched to a gene. This CDR3 is built from 15 residues. Germline V gene data show CDR1 as SGHNT and CDR2 as YYREEE (reference sequence). CDR3 sequence: CASSSGTDGNTEAFF. The CDR3 coding sequence is TGTGCCAGCAGCTCCGGGACAGATGGGAACACTGAAGCTTTCTTT.

The chain is built from TRBV5-1 and TRBJ2-7; TRBD1 matches 9 bases. The germline V gene encodes CDR1 SGHRS and CDR2 YFSETQ. The CDR3 is made up of 14 amino acids. Unmatched junction bases numbered 5, after V lost 3 bases and J lost 4 bases. This chain's CDR3 is CASSSGQGGYEQYF. The CDR3 DNA is TGCGCCAGCAGCTCGGGACAGGGAGGTTACGAGCAGTACTTC.

This chain joins TRBV28 and TRBJ1-4; D not resolved. Between the trimmed V and J ends, which lost 2 bases and 6 bases, there was a span of 13 bases. The CDR3 extends over 15 amino acids. CDR1 and CDR2 from the germline V gene are MDHEN and SYDVKM. CDR3 DNA sequence: TGTGCCAGCAGTTTAGCGGTGGCAGCGGATGAAAAACTGTTTTTT. Residues: CASSLAVAADEKLFF.

The chain joins TRBV25-1 to TRBJ2-1; 10 nucleotides agree with TRBD1. Looked up from germline, CDR1 is MGHDK and CDR2 is SYGVNS. Trimming at V came to 3 bases and at J to 7 bases, leaving 9 bases not matched to a gene. The CDR3 extends over 16 amino acids. Here the CDR3 DNA reads TGTGCCAGCAGTGACGCGACAGGGGGCCGTTTAAATGAGCAGTTCTTC. Translating gives CASSDATGGRLNEQFF.

This clone was counted once. The V and J genes are TRBV30 and TRBJ2-7, with 10 bases aligning to TRBD1. This CDR3 has 14 residues. Trimming removed 4 bases from V and 3 bases from J; junction bases left unmatched: 6. Germline CDR1 and CDR2: GTSNPN and SVGIG (reference sequence). The CDR3, as DNA: TGTGCCTGGACCGACAGGGGGCCCTTCTACGAGCAGTACTTC. Amino acids: CAWTDRGPFYEQYF.

The V and J genes are TRBV3-1 (or the pseudogene TRBV3-2) and TRBJ2-7; a weak D match, TRBD2 (6 bases). The CDR3 totals 19 residues. V lost 0 bases and J lost 2, with 23 bases in between. From germline, CDR1 is LGHDT and CDR2 YNNKEL (reference sequence). The chain's CDR3 is CASSQDWGRTGSSAYEQYF. The DNA of the CDR3 is TGTGCCAGCAGCCAAGATTGGGGGAGGACCGGATCTTCAGCCTACGAGCAGTACTTC.

This clone was detected only once. The chain employs TRBV10-3 and TRBJ1-3; perhaps TRBD1 as D (5 bases). V lost 2 bases and J 2 bases, leaving 10 bases between the germline ends. Germline loops: CDR1 ENHRY, CDR2 SYGVKD. This CDR3 has 15 amino acids. CDR3 sequence (DNA): TGTGCCATCAGTGAGGGGGCGGCTGCTGGAAACACCATATATTTT. Protein product: CAISEGAAAGNTIYF.

This clone was observed a single time. The chain carries TRBV7-2 and TRBJ1-1; D is unclear. Germline CDR1 is SGHTA and CDR2 is FQGNSA. Trimming shortened V by 4 bases and J by 1 base, and 10 bases separated the two germline ends. CDR3 length equals 14 residues. The CDR3 DNA is TGTGCCAGCAGCTGGCCTGGTGAGAACACTGAAGCTTTCTTT. Its translation is CASSWPGENTEAFF.

The J gene is TRBJ1-4, the V gene TRBV7-2; 12 bases agree with TRBD1. The V gene's germline CDR1 is SGHTA and CDR2 FQGNSA. J was trimmed by 8 bases and V by 3 bases; bases with no gene match: 1. This CDR3 region has 14 residues. The CDR3: CASSFGTGGEKLFF. The DNA for the CDR3 is TGTGCCAGCAGCTTCGGGACAGGGGGCGAAAAACTGTTTTTT.

The genes are TRBV11-3 and TRBJ1-1, with no clear D. Trimming removed 5 bases at V and 1 base at J, with 8 bases between. The CDR3 sequence is 13 residues long. Germline values: CDR1 SGHNT, CDR2 YENEEA. The chain's CDR3 is CASSPTSNTEAFF. The CDR3 DNA sequence: TGTGCCAGCAGCCCCACTTCGAACACTGAAGCTTTCTTT.

The gene calls are TRBV30 and TRBJ1-2; the match to TRBD1 covers 8 bases. After removal of 2 bases from V and 7 bases from J, the junction contained 6 bases not matched to a gene. The CDR3 runs to 13 residues. Germline CDR1 and CDR2: GTSNPN and SVGIG (reference sequence). This CDR3 is CAWSLTGGGGYTF. For the CDR3, the DNA is TGTGCCTGGAGTCTAACAGGGGGAGGTGGCTACACCTTC.

This clone has a handful of counts. This specimen includes other DNA sequences encoding the same CDR3. V and J are TRBV19 and TRBJ2-7, with 7 bases matching TRBD1. The germline gives CDR1 LNHDA, CDR2 SQIVND (reference sequence). The length of the CDR3 is 14 residues. V was pared by 6 bases and J by 3 bases, with 8 bases of the junction left unmatched. CDR3 nucleotides: TGTGCCAGTAGCACGGGACAGAAGAACTACGAGCAGTACTTC. This sequence encodes CASSTGQKNYEQYF. Complete variable domain (other parts from reference TRBV19 and TRBJ2-7): DGGITQSPKYLFRKEGQNVTLSCEQNLNHDAMYWYRQDPGQGLRLIYYSQIVNDFQKGDIAEGYSVSREKKESFPLTVTSAQKNPTAFYLCASSTGQKNYEQYFGPGTRLTVT.

To note about this clone: In the same sample, other DNA sequences code for this CDR3. V usage is TRBV2 and J usage is TRBJ2-3, with TRBD2 matching over 13 bases. Looked up from germline, CDR1 is SNHLY and CDR2 is FYNNEI. The CDR3 is made up of 17 amino acids. Trimming cost V 6 bases and J 3 bases; bases outside gene matches: 9. CDR3 in amino acids: CASSRWTSGGGTDTQYF. Written as DNA, the CDR3 is TGTGCCAGCAGCCGATGGACTAGCGGGGGAGGTACAGATACGCAGTATTTT. Full variable domain (missing parts from reference TRBV2 and TRBJ2-3): EPEVTQTPSHQVTQMGQEVILRCVPISNHLYFYWYRQILGQKVEFLVSFYNNEISEKSEIFDDQFSVERPDGSNFTLKIRSTKLEDSAMYFCASSRWTSGGGTDTQYFGPGTRLTVL.

The rearrangement joins TRBV7-6 to TRBJ1-4, with D possibly matching TRBD1 (5 bases). Trimming left V 8 bases short and J 5 bases short, with 9 bases between. Per the germline V gene, CDR1 is SGHVS and CDR2 is FNYEAQ. The CDR3 length is 12 residues. The CDR3 is CASGRVNEKLFF. The DNA of the CDR3 is TGTGCCAGCGGCAGGGTGAATGAAAAACTGTTTTTT.

The gene calls are TRBV30 and TRBJ2-3; 9 bases line up with TRBD1. The CDR3 is 14 amino acids. Germline values: CDR1 GTSNPN, CDR2 SVGIG (reference sequence). V was pared by 8 bases and J by 3 bases, with 9 bases of the junction left unmatched. The CDR3 sequence is CAIRTGVDTDTQYF. The CDR3 nucleotides are TGTGCCATCCGGACAGGGGTGGATACAGATACGCAGTATTTT.

V is TRBV4-1 and J is TRBJ1-3, with no clear D. V shed 4 bases and J shed 11 bases, with 12 bases lying between them. CDR3 size: 12 residues. Germline CDR1 is MGHRA and CDR2 is YSYEKL. The CDR3 loop is CASSPPSVAIYF. In nucleotides, the CDR3 is TGCGCCAGCAGCCCTCCCTCAGTTGCCATATATTTT.

The chain couples TRBV4-3 to TRBJ2-5; D unclear. Trimming stripped 4 bases from V and 1 base from J, with 10 bases between. From germline, CDR1 is LGHNA and CDR2 YSLEER. The CDR3 loop spans 14 amino acids. Written as DNA, the CDR3 is TGCGCCAGCAGCCTCTTAGCTTTCCAAGAGACCCAGTACTTC. Amino acids: CASSLLAFQETQYF.

This clone was detected many times. The chain recombines TRBV7-6 with TRBJ1-2; unclear D gene. V dropped 5 bases and J dropped 2 bases, with 15 bases sitting between them. The CDR3 is 15 residues long. Looked up from germline, CDR1 is SGHVS and CDR2 is FNYEAQ. CDR3 nucleotides: TGTGCCAGCAGCCCCCAATCGACTGGGAACTATGGCTACACCTTC. Translated, it gives CASSPQSTGNYGYTF.

V is TRBV28 and J is TRBJ1-2; no clear D. The V and J ends lost 5 bases and 9 bases respectively, with 10 bases between them. This CDR3 is built from 11 residues. Germline assignment: CDR1 MDHEN and CDR2 SYDVKM. The CDR3, as DNA: TGTGCCAGCAGTGGGCAGGCCCGCTACACCTTC. As protein: CASSGQARYTF.

The chain carries TRBV5-5 and TRBJ1-5; the D gene is possibly TRBD1 (5 bases). Germline V gives CDR1 SGHKS, CDR2 YYEKEE (reference sequence). With 0 bases removed from V and 1 base from J, the gap between germline ends came to 8 bases. CDR3 length: 15 amino acids. For the CDR3, the DNA is TGTGCCAGCAGCTTGGGGGCAGGGAGCAATCAGCCCCAGCATTTT. Translating it yields CASSLGAGSNQPQHF.

The chain carries TRBV6-6 and TRBJ2-1, with 8 nucleotides matching TRBD2. Germline V gene lookup returns CDR1 MNHNY and CDR2 SVGAGI (reference sequence). This CDR3 contains 14 residues. Unmatched junction bases numbered 8, after V lost 7 bases and J lost 6 bases. CDR3 sequence: CASTIAGYSNEQFF. The CDR3 DNA sequence: TGTGCCAGCACTATAGCGGGGTATAGCAATGAGCAGTTCTTC.